Listed here is a single T cell receptor beta chain. The sample comes from a study of PD-L1 blockade in urothelial cancer. The CDR3 runs 17 residues. Germline V lookup: CDR1 MNHEY, CDR2 SMNVEV (reference sequence). V lost 5 bases to trimming and J lost 4 bases; unmatched junction nucleotides: 14. TCRdb's table, derived via immunoSEQ multiplex PCR, lists solely in-frame clones and lacks some. The table lists over 20,000 clones, about 88% of them singletons. Sequenced here: PBMCs, sampled around atezolizumab (anti-PD-L1) treatment. The TCR was taken from a man aged 55 to 70 with urothelial cancer. V is TRBV27 and J is TRBJ2-1, with 7 nucleotides matching TRBD1. The CDR3 DNA reads TGTGCCAGCAGTCGGTACATAACGGACAGGTCATACAATGAGCAGTTCTTC. As protein: CASSRYITDRSYNEQFF.